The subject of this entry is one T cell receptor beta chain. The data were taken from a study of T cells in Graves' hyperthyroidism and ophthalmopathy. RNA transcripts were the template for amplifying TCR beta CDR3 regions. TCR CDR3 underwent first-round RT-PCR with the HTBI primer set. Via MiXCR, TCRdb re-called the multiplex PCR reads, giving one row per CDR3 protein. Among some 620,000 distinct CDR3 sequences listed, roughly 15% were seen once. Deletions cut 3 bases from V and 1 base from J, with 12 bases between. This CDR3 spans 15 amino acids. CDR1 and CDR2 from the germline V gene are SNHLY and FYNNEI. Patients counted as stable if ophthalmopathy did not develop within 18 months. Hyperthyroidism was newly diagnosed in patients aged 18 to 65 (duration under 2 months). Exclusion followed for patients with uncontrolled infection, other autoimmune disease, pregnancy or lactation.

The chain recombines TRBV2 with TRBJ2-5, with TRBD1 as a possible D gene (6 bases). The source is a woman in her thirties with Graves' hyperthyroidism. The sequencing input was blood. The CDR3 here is CASSETTGSQETQYF. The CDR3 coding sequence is TGTGCCAGCAGTGAGACCACAGGGAGCCAAGAGACCCAGTACTTC.